A selection of T cell receptor beta chains follows, all from one sample in a study of beta chain features in type 1 diabetes. Sequencing used immunoSEQ multiplex PCR; TCRdb keeps in-frame clones, though not all of them. Of hundreds of thousands of clones detected, about an eighth appear once; the ten largest clones hold approximately 0.022%. Sequenced input: naive CD4+ T cells from blood. These receptors were obtained from a man aged 18 to 35 with type 1 diabetes. Both conserved end residues are part of each CDR3. The D gene is left open where the match is weak. For some rows the clone size is stated as once, few or many, or as a class when expanded; others skip it.

abundance	j_gene	v_gene	d_gene	CDR3nt	CDR3aa
NA	TRBJ2-3	TRBV5-8	TRBD1	TGTGCCAGCAGGAGGGTCCGGACAGGGGGCGGCACAGATACGCAGTATTTT	CASRRVRTGGGTDTQYF
few	TRBJ1-1	TRBV5-1	TRBD1	TGCGCCAGCAGCTTCACAGGGGAGCCGAACACTGAAGCTTTCTTT	CASSFTGEPNTEAFF
NA	TRBJ1-1	TRBV30	NA	TGTGCCTGGACGGGGAATGTGAACACTGAAGCTTTCTTT	CAWTGNVNTEAFF
NA	TRBJ2-7	TRBV7-2	NA	TGTGCCAGCAGCTTAGGAGGGGCTTCCTACGAGCAGTACTTC	CASSLGGASYEQYF
NA	TRBJ2-2	TRBV5-1	NA	TGCGCCAGCAGCCTCGGGACGGGAAACACCGGGGAGCTGTTTTTT	CASSLGTGNTGELFF
NA	TRBJ1-2	TRBV7-9	TRBD1	TGTGCCAGCAGCCTCGTCCCGGGACAGGGAAACTATGGCTACACCTTC	CASSLVPGQGNYGYTF
NA	TRBJ2-1	TRBV6-5	TRBD2	TGTGCCAGCGCCGCGGGGGGGCCGTGGAATGAGCAGTTCTTC	CASAAGGPWNEQFF
few	TRBJ1-1	TRBV28	TRBD1	TGTGCCAGCAGCACTTCTGCCCAGGGGGCGAGTGAAGCTTTCTTT	CASSTSAQGASEAFF
NA	TRBJ1-1	TRBV4-1	NA	TGCGCCAGCAGCCCTATGAGACAAGTAGTCACTGAAGCTTTCTTT	CASSPMRQVVTEAFF
NA	TRBJ1-6	TRBV6-1	NA	TGTGCCAGCAGGATTCAGGGACTTTCACCCCTCCACTTT	CASRIQGLSPLHF
few	TRBJ2-5	TRBV2	NA	TGTGCCAGCAGACGCTCGGGGGGCCCCCAAGAGACCCAGTACTTC	CASRRSGGPQETQYF
NA	TRBJ1-6	TRBV28	NA	TGTGCCAGCAGTTTAGAGGGGCCATATAATTCACCCCTCCACTTT	CASSLEGPYNSPLHF
few	TRBJ1-1	TRBV13	NA	TGTGCCAGCAGCTCAGGCAACTCCTTTGCAGTGAACACTGAAGCTTTCTTT	CASSSGNSFAVNTEAFF
NA	TRBJ2-2	TRBV10-3	NA	TGTGCCATCAGTGCCAGAGCGTACGACACCGGGGAGCTGTTTTTT	CAISARAYDTGELFF
few	TRBJ2-7	TRBV18	NA	TGTGCCAGCTCACCACCCTCCGCCCTCGAGCAGTACTTC	CASSPPSALEQYF
few	TRBJ2-1	TRBV5-1	NA	TGCGCCAGCGAGGACCCCTTCTCCTACAATGAGCAGTTCTTC	CASEDPFSYNEQFF
few	TRBJ2-2	TRBV4-1	NA	TGCGCCAGCAGCCAACACGCATGGGGGAACACCGGGGAGCTGTTTTTT	CASSQHAWGNTGELFF
few	TRBJ2-7	TRBV10-3	NA	TGTGCCATCAGTGGCCGGGAGCCCTACGAGCAGTACTTC	CAISGREPYEQYF
NA	TRBJ2-7	TRBV20-1	NA	TGCAGCTCCTATAAGGGCGGCGAGCAGTACTTC	CSSYKGGEQYF
few	TRBJ2-7	TRBV6-6	TRBD1	TGTGCCAGCAGCCCAGGGGGCTACGAGCAGTACTTC	CASSPGGYEQYF
few	TRBJ2-7	TRBV6-1	TRBD1	TGTGCCAGCAGTTCCCTCCCGGGACAGTCCTACGAGCAGTACTTC	CASSSLPGQSYEQYF
few	TRBJ2-7	TRBV29-1	TRBD1	TGCAGCGTTGAAAGGGACAGGGATTCCTACGAGCAGTACTTC	CSVERDRDSYEQYF
NA	TRBJ1-1	TRBV29-1	TRBD1	TGCAGCGTTGAAACGACAGGGTCAGCTTTCTTT	CSVETTGSAFF
NA	TRBJ1-2	TRBV27	TRBD1	TGTGCCAGCAGTTTATCGTGGACAGGGAACTATGGCTACACCTTC	CASSLSWTGNYGYTF
NA	TRBJ2-3	TRBV7-2	TRBD1	TGTGCCAGCAGCTACGGACAGGGAAGGACCGATACGCAGTATTTT	CASSYGQGRTDTQYF
NA	TRBJ1-4	TRBV20-1	NA	TGCAGCGTTGGGGGTGAAAAACTGTTTTTT	CSVGGEKLFF
NA	TRBJ1-4	TRBV4-1	NA	TGCGCCAGCAGCCAAGATAGCTGGGGCACTAATGAAAAACTGTTTTTT	CASSQDSWGTNEKLFF
few	TRBJ2-1	TRBV5-6	TRBD1	TGTGCCAGCAGCTGGGGACAGGAGAAGGGTGAGCAGTTCTTC	CASSWGQEKGEQFF
few	TRBJ1-1	TRBV7-6	TRBD1	TGTGCCAGCAGCTTAGCGGACAGGCGTGAAGCTTTCTTT	CASSLADRREAFF
NA	TRBJ2-7	TRBV10-3	NA	TGTGCCATCAGTCCCATCTCCCAGGGCGAGCAGTACTTC	CAISPISQGEQYF
NA	TRBJ2-7	TRBV7-6	TRBD2	TGTGCCAGCAGCTTAGAGGCGGGGGGGCCCTACGAGCAGTACTTC	CASSLEAGGPYEQYF
few	TRBJ2-1	TRBV27	NA	TGTGCCAGCAGTTTCCACCAGGGACCGGGCTCCTACAATGAGCAGTTCTTC	CASSFHQGPGSYNEQFF